The rows below give T cell receptor beta chains drawn from one sample of a study of T cell responses to AZD1222 COVID-19 vaccine. Only in-frame clones appear in the TCRdb table, and some are missing; sequencing was by immunoSEQ multiplex PCR. The table has 110,000 to 150,000 clones, 80% to 95% seen once. Sample: peripheral blood, taken on day 0 of AZD1222 vaccination. These receptors all come from an adult in good health. The CDR3 runs from the conserved cysteine through the conserved F or W. The D gene is left open where the match is weak. A clone size is listed for some rows: how often the clone was seen (once, few, many), or a class if it is expanded.

>TRBJ1-5|TRBV21-1|NA|NA
TGTGCCAGCAGGGCTTTAGGGGGTGGGGCCTCTCAGCCCCAGCATTTT
CASRALGGGASQPQHF
>TRBJ1-4|TRBV6-6|NA|NA
TGTGCCAGCATGCGGCAGGGGAATGAAAAACTGTTTTTT
CASMRQGNEKLFF
>TRBJ1-1|TRBV5-4|NA|NA
TGTGCCAGCAGGGCTGATAAGGGAGACACTGAAGCTTTCTTT
CASRADKGDTEAFF
>TRBJ1-2|TRBV7-2|NA|NA
TGTGCCAGCAGCTTAGCGGCCAGGGAATTATATGGCTACACCTTC
CASSLAARELYGYTF
>TRBJ1-6|TRBV7-9|NA|NA
TGTGCCAGCCAAGCACGGGGGGCTAGAGATGGCCCCCCAGGTTCACCCCTCCACTTT
CASQARGARDGPPGSPLHF
>TRBJ1-3|TRBV7-3|NA|NA
TGTGCCAGCAGCTTAAATCAAGGGGGACGGAACCTCGGAAACACCATATATTTT
CASSLNQGGRNLGNTIYF
>TRBJ1-2|TRBV16|NA|NA
TGTGCCAGCAGCCAAACGTCCCTCTCTAACTATGGCTACACCTTC
CASSQTSLSNYGYTF
>TRBJ2-7|TRBV7-9|NA|NA
TGTGCCAGCAGCTCTCCCCTGGGGGATCGCTCCTACGAGCAGTACTTC
CASSSPLGDRSYEQYF
>TRBJ1-2|TRBV14|NA|NA
TGTGCCAGCAGCCGGGGATACTCTATGTCCGGCTACACCTTC
CASSRGYSMSGYTF
>TRBJ2-1|TRBV6-6|NA|NA
TGTGCCAGCAGTTACTCGGGGGGAGGTAGCAATGAGCAGTTCTTC
CASSYSGGGSNEQFF
>TRBJ2-1|TRBV7-9|TRBD2|NA
TGTGCCAGCAGCGCCTTTAGCGGGAGTAGTCCTGAGCAGTTCTTC
CASSAFSGSSPEQFF
>TRBJ2-1|TRBV30|NA|NA
TGTGCCTGGAGTGTAACAGGAAACTACAATGAGCAGTTCTTC
CAWSVTGNYNEQFF
>TRBJ1-4|TRBV15|NA|NA
TGTGCCACCAGCAGAGATGCGGACGGGGGCTTTGAAAAACTGTTTTTT
CATSRDADGGFEKLFF
>TRBJ1-1|TRBV5-1|TRBD1|NA
TGCGCCAGCAGCCCCGACAGGGAAGGCACTGAAGCTTTCTTT
CASSPDREGTEAFF
>TRBJ2-5|TRBV10-3|NA|NA
TGTGCCATCAGTGAAGGCGAGGCGACCCAGTACTTC
CAISEGEATQYF
>TRBJ2-5|TRBV4-1|TRBD2|few
TGCGCCAGCAGCCACGTAACACTGGGACTAGCGGGAGAAGAGACCCAGTACTTC
CASSHVTLGLAGEETQYF
>TRBJ1-1|TRBV9|TRBD1|NA
TGTGCCAGCAGCGCAACAGGGGGCCCGAACACTGAAGCTTTCTTT
CASSATGGPNTEAFF
>TRBJ1-1|TRBV7-9|NA|NA
TGTGCCAGCAGCTTAGGTTTGGGCAACACTGAAGCTTTCTTT
CASSLGLGNTEAFF
>TRBJ2-5|TRBV7-3|TRBD1|NA
TGTGCCAGCAGCCCTTCTCCAGGGGGTTCTAGGGAGACCCAGTACTTC
CASSPSPGGSRETQYF
>TRBJ2-2|TRBV11-2|TRBD1|NA
TGTGCCAGCAGCTTAGGGACAGGGGAGGTCACCGGGGAGCTGTTTTTT
CASSLGTGEVTGELFF
>TRBJ2-3|TRBV5-1|NA|NA
TGCGCCAGCAGCTTTGGGGGAACCACAGATACGCAGTATTTT
CASSFGGTTDTQYF
>TRBJ2-5|TRBV12-3/TRBV12-4|NA|NA
TGTGCCAGCAGTTCATCCCAAGAGACCCAGTACTTC
CASSSSQETQYF
>TRBJ1-5|TRBV6-1|TRBD1|NA
TGTGCCAGCAGTGAATTTGGACAGGGGGCTAGCGGCAATCAGCCCCAGCATTTT
CASSEFGQGASGNQPQHF
>TRBJ1-1|TRBV6-5|NA|NA
TGTGCCAGCAGTTACTCGATGAGAGTGGTCACTGAAGCTTTCTTT
CASSYSMRVVTEAFF
>TRBJ1-1|TRBV5-1|NA|NA
TGCGCCAGCAGCGCGAGGGGGGGCACTGAAGCTTTCTTT
CASSARGGTEAFF
>TRBJ2-6|TRBV7-3|NA|NA
TGTGCCAGCAGCTTCGCGGCTGGGGCCAACGTCCTGACTTTC
CASSFAAGANVLTF
>TRBJ2-1|TRBV7-3|NA|NA
TGTGCCAGCAGCCCGGGGAGCTCCTACAATGAGCAGTTCTTC
CASSPGSSYNEQFF
>TRBJ2-7|TRBV5-1|TRBD1|NA
TGCGCCAGCAGCCGCGGACAGGCCTTCGAGTACGAGCAGTACTTC
CASSRGQAFEYEQYF
>TRBJ2-2|TRBV19|NA|NA
TGTGCCAGTAGATCCGGGAAAGGCACCGGGGAGCTGTTTTTT
CASRSGKGTGELFF